This TCR beta chain emerged from a study of T cells after yellow fever vaccination. Each CDR3 protein gets one entry after TCRdb re-called the 5' RACE reads with MiXCR. The repertoire consists of some 150,000 distinct CDR3 sequences, with roughly 11% occurring once and the leading ten covering 35% to 40%. The sample was CD8+ T cells sorted from PBMCs, taken 15 days after the yellow fever booster vaccination. This clonotype was obtained from a man between 18 and 29 years old who received the YFV17D yellow fever vaccine.

CDR3 bases: TGTGCCAGTCGGGACAGTATAATCATGAACACTGAAGCTTTCTTT. It codes for CASRDSIIMNTEAFF. The chain couples TRBV6-5 to TRBJ1-1; 7 nucleotides align to TRBD1. Trimming cost V 9 bases and J 0 bases; bases outside gene matches: 10. The CDR3 spans 15 residues. Germline values: CDR1 MNHEY, CDR2 SVGAGI.